The rows below give T cell receptor beta chains drawn from one sample of a study of PD-1 blockade in classical Hodgkin lymphoma. TCRdb's copy holds only in-frame clones and misses some; the assay was immunoSEQ multiplex PCR. The sample holds about 100,000 clones, around four fifths seen once. The starting material was peripheral blood mononuclear cells (PBMCs), obtained at baseline. These receptors all stem from a human donor with classical Hodgkin lymphoma. CDR3s include the opening cysteine and the closing phenylalanine or tryptophan. The D gene is left open where the match is weak. The size entry is marked missing in some rows and otherwise reads once, few, many or a size class.

D	size	V	J	DNA	CDR3
-	-	TRBV10-2	TRBJ2-5	TGCGCCAGCAGTGATCTGGAGACCCAGTACTTC	CASSDLETQYF
-	once	TRBV19	TRBJ2-2	TGTGCCAGTACCGGGACACGGAACACCGGGGAGCTGTTTTTT	CASTGTRNTGELFF
-	-	TRBV6-5	TRBJ2-5	TGTGCCAGCACCACGCGGGGAAAGGGGAAAGAGACCCGGTACTTC	CASTTRGKGKETRYF
TRBD2	-	TRBV5-3	TRBJ2-7	TGTGCCAGAAGCTCGCCATTAGCGGGAGGGATAAGTTCCTACGAGCAGTACTTC	CARSSPLAGGISSYEQYF
-	-	TRBV19	TRBJ1-4	TGTGCCAGTAGGGGAGGACTAGCGGAAAAACTGTTTTTT	CASRGGLAEKLFF
TRBD2	few	TRBV4-2	TRBJ2-1	TGTGCCAGCAGCCAAAATAGCGGGAGGGGGCCGTACAATGAGCAGTTCTTC	CASSQNSGRGPYNEQFF
-	-	TRBV2	TRBJ2-7	TGTGCCAGCAGGACCGGACTCAGGGGAGTTCACGAGCAGTACTTC	CASRTGLRGVHEQYF
TRBD2	once	TRBV10-3	TRBJ2-1	TGTGCCATCACCGGGGGCGGGAGGGCGAGTGAGCAGTTCTTC	CAITGGGRASEQFF
-	-	TRBV21-1	TRBJ2-1	TGTGCCAGCAGCAACGTGCCGTGGGTAGGGGGATTCTACAATGAGCAGTTCTTC	CASSNVPWVGGFYNEQFF
-	-	TRBV5-1	TRBJ1-1	TGCGCCAGCAGCTTGGCCGGGGGACCTAACACTGAAGCTTTCTTT	CASSLAGGPNTEAFF
TRBD2	-	TRBV10-3	TRBJ2-1	TGTGCCATCAGTGGTAGCGGGAGAGGCAATGAGCAGTTCTTC	CAISGSGRGNEQFF
-	-	TRBV30	TRBJ2-1	TGTGCCTGGAGTGATAGCTTCTCAGGAGGCCGGCAGTTCTTC	CAWSDSFSGGRQFF
TRBD2	-	TRBV5-6	TRBJ2-7	TGTGCCAGCAGCCTCGGGGGGAGCGACGAGCAGTACTTC	CASSLGGSDEQYF
-	-	TRBV5-1	TRBJ2-3	TGCGCCAGCAGCTTGTGGCGGACTAGCACAGATACGCAGTATTTT	CASSLWRTSTDTQYF
-	-	TRBV9	TRBJ2-6	TGTGCCAGCAGCGTCAGGGGCTCTGGGGCCAACGTCCTGACTTTC	CASSVRGSGANVLTF
-	medium-sized	TRBV9	TRBJ1-1	TGTGCCAGCAGCGTAGTTAGGAACACTGAAGCTTTCTTT	CASSVVRNTEAFF
TRBD2	-	TRBV2	TRBJ2-5	TGTGCCAGCAAGCCGACTAGCGGGGGACAAGAGACCCAGTACTTC	CASKPTSGGQETQYF
-	-	TRBV9	TRBJ2-7	TGTGCCAGCAGCGTAGGAGTCGAGAACTACGAGCAGTACTTC	CASSVGVENYEQYF
-	few	TRBV18	TRBJ1-2	TGTGCCAGCTCACCAGGCAGGGCCCACTATGGCTACACCTTC	CASSPGRAHYGYTF
-	-	TRBV2	TRBJ2-7	TGTGCCAGCGCCGGTGCGACCCGGGCTGGGGGCGAGCAGTACTTC	CASAGATRAGGEQYF
-	-	TRBV9	TRBJ2-3	TGTGCCAGCAGCGTAATAGGGGCCCGCACAGATACGCAGTATTTT	CASSVIGARTDTQYF
TRBD2	-	TRBV5-4	TRBJ2-2	TGTGCCAGCAGCTTGCAGGGGCCCTACGCGGGAGGCAACACCGGGGAGCTGTTTTTT	CASSLQGPYAGGNTGELFF
-	-	TRBV28	TRBJ2-7	TGTGCCAGCAGTCCCTCGGGCAGCTACGAGCAGTACTTC	CASSPSGSYEQYF
TRBD1	-	TRBV12-5	TRBJ1-1	TGTGCTAGTGGTCCGTCCTCAATTGACAGGGTAATGAACACTGAAGCTTTCTTT	CASGPSSIDRVMNTEAFF
-	once	TRBV7-9	TRBJ2-2	TGTGCCAGCAGCTTAGTCCGGGTAGGCGGGGAGCTGTTTTTT	CASSLVRVGGELFF
TRBD2	-	TRBV10-3	TRBJ2-3	TGTGCCGTCGGCAAAGAAGCGGGAGGGCCTGCAGATACGCAGTATTTT	CAVGKEAGGPADTQYF
-	-	TRBV18	TRBJ1-3	TGTGCCAGCTCAGGGACTGACGGAAACACCATATATTTT	CASSGTDGNTIYF
-	-	TRBV5-4	TRBJ2-1	TGTGCCAGCAGCTCCGGGACTGGGGCCTATGAGCAGTTCTTC	CASSSGTGAYEQFF